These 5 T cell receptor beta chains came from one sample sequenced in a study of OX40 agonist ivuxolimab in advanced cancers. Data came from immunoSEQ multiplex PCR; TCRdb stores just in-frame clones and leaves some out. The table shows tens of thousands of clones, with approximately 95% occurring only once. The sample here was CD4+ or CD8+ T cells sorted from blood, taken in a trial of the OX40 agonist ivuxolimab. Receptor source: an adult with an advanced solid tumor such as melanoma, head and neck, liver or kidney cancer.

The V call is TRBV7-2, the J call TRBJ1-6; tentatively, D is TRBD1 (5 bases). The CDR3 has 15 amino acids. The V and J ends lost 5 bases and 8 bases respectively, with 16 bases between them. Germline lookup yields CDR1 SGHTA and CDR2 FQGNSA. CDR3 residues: CASSPAGPPYSPLHF. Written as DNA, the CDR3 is TGTGCCAGCAGCCCCGCAGGGCCACCTTATTCACCCCTCCACTTT.

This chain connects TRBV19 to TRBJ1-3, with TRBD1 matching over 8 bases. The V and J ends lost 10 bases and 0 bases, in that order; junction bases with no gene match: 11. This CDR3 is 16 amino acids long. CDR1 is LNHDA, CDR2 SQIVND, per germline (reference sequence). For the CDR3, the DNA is TGTGCCACTTTGAGGGACAGGTCTGGCTCTGGAAACACCATATATTTT. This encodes CATLRDRSGSGNTIYF. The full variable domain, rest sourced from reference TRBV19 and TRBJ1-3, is DGGITQSPKYLFRKEGQNVTLSCEQNLNHDAMYWYRQDPGQGLRLIYYSQIVNDFQKGDIAEGYSVSREKKESFPLTVTSAQKNPTAFYLCATLRDRSGSGNTIYFGEGSWLTVV.

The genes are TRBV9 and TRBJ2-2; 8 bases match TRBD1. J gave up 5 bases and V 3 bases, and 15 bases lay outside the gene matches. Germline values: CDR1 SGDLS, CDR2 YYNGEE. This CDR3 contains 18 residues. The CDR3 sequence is CASSDPPYGQGETGELFF. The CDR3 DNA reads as TGTGCCAGCAGCGACCCCCCTTACGGACAGGGAGAAACCGGGGAGCTGTTTTTT.

Here the CDR3 reads CASSEGPRGWGTEAFF. The CDR3 coding sequence is TGTGCCAGCAGCGAGGGGCCCCGGGGGTGGGGCACTGAAGCTTTCTTT. The V gene is TRBV9, the J gene TRBJ1-1, with a possible D match to TRBD1 (5 bases). The CDR3 is 16 amino acids. The germline V and J ends were trimmed by 3 bases and 4 bases, with 19 bases remaining between them. Germline loops: CDR1 SGDLS, CDR2 YYNGEE.

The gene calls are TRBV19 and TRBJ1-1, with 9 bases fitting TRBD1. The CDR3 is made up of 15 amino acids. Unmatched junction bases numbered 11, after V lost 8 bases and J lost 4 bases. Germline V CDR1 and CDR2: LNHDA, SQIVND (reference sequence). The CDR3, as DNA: TGTGCCAGTTGGGGGACAGGGCTTCGGTCCACTGAAGCTTTCTTT. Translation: CASWGTGLRSTEAFF.